Detailed here is one T cell receptor beta chain. Its antigen is unidentified. Some clones are missing from TCRdb's copy, which holds only in-frame ones; the method was immunoSEQ multiplex PCR. The repertoire holds about 240,000 clones, with about 90% as singletons. The data were obtained in a study of cytomegalovirus exposure and HLA in healthy donors. Whole-study results and caveats: Reports indicated that the classifier achieved high specificity and sensitivity in diagnosing cytomegalovirus status. In vitro assays verified that three CMV-associated chains recognized CMV antigens specifically. Most TCRs appeared rarely, but some public TCRs recurred in many donors. The study put roughly 160 TCR beta chains on its list as cytomegalovirus-associated.

The sequence derives from a woman under 40 in good health and CMV-seropositive. The specimen was PBMCs.

The CDR3 nucleotides read TGTGCCAGCAGTTTGGGGGGAGCGGTCTTAGCCGAGCAGTACTTC. It specifies CASSLGGAVLAEQYF. This chain connects TRBV27 to TRBJ2-7; the D gene is possibly TRBD2 (6 bases). Trimming removed 3 bases from V and 6 bases from J, with 18 bases in between. This CDR3 is 15 amino acids long. Germline V CDR1 and CDR2: MNHEY, SMNVEV (reference sequence).